This is a list of T cell receptor beta chains from one sample in a study of T-cell memory formation after mild COVID-19. TCRdb re-analysed the 5' RACE reads in MiXCR, keeping a single row per CDR3 protein. The table lists 350,000 or so distinct CDR3 sequences, more than 20% of them singletons. The sequenced sample was PBMCs or a T cell subset sorted from them (not recorded which). These receptors all stem from a man aged 18 to 30 who had mild COVID-19 (a few samples of this study predate the infection). Cell type and time point are not known. CDR3s include the opening cysteine and the closing phenylalanine or tryptophan. A D gene is named only where the DNA matches it firmly. Not every row has a clone size; where given, it reads once, few, many or a size class.

>TRBV12-3/TRBV12-4|TRBJ2-6|.|many
CASSSIQISGANVLTF
TGTGCCAGCAGTTCCATACAGATTTCTGGGGCCAACGTCCTGACTTTC
>TRBV28|TRBJ1-3|TRBD1|.
CASSLGQAFSGNTIYF
TGTGCCAGCAGTCTGGGACAGGCCTTCTCTGGAAACACCATATATTTT
>TRBV11-2|TRBJ1-4|.|.
CASSPSGTLKEKLFF
TGTGCCAGCAGCCCCTCCGGGACCCTGAAGGAAAAACTGTTTTTT
>TRBV6-5|TRBJ1-1|.|.
CASRHRVEEGEAFF
TGTGCCAGCAGACACAGGGTAGAGGAGGGTGAAGCTTTCTTT
>TRBV11-3|TRBJ2-2|TRBD1|.
CASSTHRGSNTGELFF
TGTGCCAGCAGCACCCACAGGGGATCGAACACCGGGGAGCTGTTTTTT
>TRBV29-1|TRBJ2-7|.|few
CSVEVRGPPLYEQYF
TGCAGCGTTGAGGTTCGGGGGCCACCTCTCTACGAGCAGTACTTC
>TRBV5-1|TRBJ2-3|.|.
CASSLLQGGDTQYF
TGCGCCAGCAGCTTGTTGCAGGGGGGAGATACGCAGTATTTT
>TRBV6-2/TRBV6-3|TRBJ1-5|.|.
CASSRDLNQPQHF
TGTGCCAGCAGTAGGGACCTTAATCAGCCCCAGCATTTT
>TRBV4-3|TRBJ2-1|TRBD1|few
CASSQALGTGSYNEQFF
TGCGCCAGCAGCCAAGCCCTGGGGACAGGGTCCTACAATGAGCAGTTCTTC
>TRBV12-3/TRBV12-4|TRBJ1-5|.|few
CASSLYLAPGNQPQHF
TGTGCCAGCAGTTTATACTTGGCCCCAGGGAATCAGCCCCAGCATTTT
>TRBV5-1|TRBJ2-7|.|many
CASSFDRTSYEQYF
TGCGCCAGCAGCTTCGACAGGACCTCCTACGAGCAGTACTTC
>TRBV6-5|TRBJ2-3|.|.
CASSVRDFPGGQYF
TGTGCCAGCAGTGTCCGGGACTTCCCGGGTGGGCAGTATTTT
>TRBV10-3|TRBJ1-2|.|.
CAISDSASRGYTF
TGTGCCATCAGTGATTCCGCCTCGAGAGGCTACACCTTC
>TRBV6-1|TRBJ1-5|.|few
CASLGSYQPQHF
TGTGCCAGCCTCGGGTCTTACCAGCCCCAGCATTTT
>TRBV5-1|TRBJ1-2|TRBD1|few
CASSPTISDRERGTF
TGCGCCAGCAGCCCTACCATCTCGGACAGGGAAAGAGGCACCTTC
>TRBV7-3|TRBJ2-3|TRBD1|.
CASSPGGGETDTQYF
TGTGCCAGCAGCCCAGGGGGCGGAGAGACAGATACGCAGTATTTT
>TRBV5-1|TRBJ1-1|.|once
CATRPGAWMNTEAFF
TGCGCCACCAGACCAGGGGCTTGGATGAACACTGAAGCTTTCTTT
>TRBV5-6|TRBJ2-3|.|.
CASKVRGPGTDTQYF
TGTGCCAGCAAGGTGCGGGGACCCGGCACAGATACGCAGTATTTT
>TRBV6-5|TRBJ2-5|.|many
CASFLDGETQYF
TGTGCCAGCTTCTTGGACGGCGAGACCCAGTACTTC
>TRBV5-4|TRBJ2-1|.|few
CASTGPRVQYNEQFF
TGTGCCAGCACCGGGCCGCGGGTACAGTATAATGAGCAGTTCTTC
>TRBV24-1|TRBJ2-1|TRBD2|few
CATSDRSGGVYNEQFF
TGTGCCACCAGTGACCGAAGCGGGGGGGTCTACAATGAGCAGTTCTTC
>TRBV5-1|TRBJ2-3|.|.
CASSLWGRDTQYF
TGCGCCAGCAGCTTGTGGGGGCGAGATACGCAGTATTTT
>TRBV6-5|TRBJ1-3|.|few
CASSYSGVSGNTIYF
TGTGCCAGCAGTTACTCAGGGGTCTCTGGAAACACCATATATTTT
>TRBV29-1|TRBJ2-7|TRBD1|few
CSVTGGYREQYF
TGCAGCGTCACAGGGGGTTATCGCGAGCAGTACTTC
>TRBV29-1|TRBJ1-1|.|.
CSAELNTEAFF
TGCAGCGCCGAGTTGAACACTGAAGCTTTCTTT
>TRBV5-5|TRBJ1-1|.|few
CASSFVARSGVVEAFF
TGTGCCAGCAGCTTTGTGGCTAGAAGTGGAGTGGTTGAAGCTTTCTTT
>TRBV10-3|TRBJ2-3|.|few
CAIKQRGTDTQYF
TGTGCCATCAAGCAGAGGGGCACAGATACGCAGTATTTT
>TRBV19|TRBJ1-1|TRBD1|many
CASTDGTDRMNTEAFF
TGTGCCAGTACCGACGGGACAGACCGAATGAACACTGAAGCTTTCTTT
>TRBV7-8|TRBJ1-1|.|.
CASSPGARNTEAFF
TGTGCCAGCAGCCCGGGGGCGAGGAACACTGAAGCTTTCTTT
>TRBV6-2/TRBV6-3|TRBJ1-2|.|.
CASSRDADYGYTF
TGTGCCAGCAGCCGAGACGCCGACTATGGCTACACCTTC
>TRBV20-1|TRBJ1-5|TRBD1|few
CSATTGGKSNQPQHF
TGCAGTGCAACAACAGGGGGCAAAAGCAATCAGCCCCAGCATTTT
>TRBV4-1|TRBJ2-2|TRBD1|.
CASSQVRGHRELFF
TGCGCCAGCAGCCAAGTTAGGGGGCACCGGGAGCTGTTTTTT
>TRBV12-3/TRBV12-4|TRBJ2-5|TRBD1|few
CASNPQGAGETQYF
TGTGCCAGCAATCCCCAGGGGGCGGGGGAGACCCAGTACTTC
>TRBV24-1|TRBJ2-3|.|.
CATRRGPGDTQYF
TGTGCCACCAGGCGGGGGCCCGGGGATACGCAGTATTTT
>TRBV7-2|TRBJ1-1|.|few
CASSLVGQTVTEAFF
TGTGCCAGCAGCTTGGTGGGACAAACGGTCACTGAAGCTTTCTTT
>TRBV20-1|TRBJ2-3|TRBD2|.
CSAIGTSGGRTDTQYF
TGCAGTGCTATCGGGACTAGCGGGGGTAGGACAGATACGCAGTATTTT
>TRBV28|TRBJ1-3|.|.
CASSLARTYGNTIYF
TGTGCCAGCAGTTTAGCTAGAACTTACGGAAACACCATATATTTT
>TRBV19|TRBJ2-6|.|.
CASSIKQVLSGANVLTF
TGTGCCAGTAGTATCAAGCAGGTACTCTCTGGGGCCAACGTCCTGACTTTC
>TRBV5-5|TRBJ1-2|.|.
CASSFDSYLYGYTF
TGTGCCAGCAGCTTTGACAGTTACCTCTATGGCTACACCTTC
>TRBV7-8|TRBJ1-2|.|many
CASRPRAGNGYTF
TGTGCCAGCAGACCTAGGGCAGGGAATGGCTACACCTTC
>TRBV5-5|TRBJ1-1|TRBD1|few
CASSLRAGGVMNTEAFF
TGTGCCAGCAGCTTGCGGGCAGGGGGCGTCATGAACACTGAAGCTTTCTTT
>TRBV4-2|TRBJ1-3|.|few
CASWGSGNTIYF
TGTGCCAGCTGGGGCTCTGGAAACACCATATATTTT
>TRBV6-2/TRBV6-3|TRBJ2-5|.|few
CASSYSPASAQETQYF
TGTGCCAGCAGTTACTCGCCCGCCTCAGCGCAAGAGACCCAGTACTTC
>TRBV2|TRBJ2-1|.|few
CASSPKMTGNNEQFF
TGTGCCAGCAGTCCGAAAATGACAGGAAACAATGAGCAGTTCTTC
>TRBV25-1|TRBJ1-5|.|few
CASHAGYGQPQHF
TGTGCCAGCCACGCAGGTTATGGGCAGCCCCAGCATTTT
>TRBV5-1|TRBJ2-7|TRBD2|many
CASSLGAGSSYEQYF
TGCGCCAGCAGCTTGGGAGCGGGAAGCTCCTACGAGCAGTACTTC
>TRBV5-1|TRBJ2-3|.|few
CASSLGEPDTQYF
TGCGCCAGCAGCTTGGGTGAGCCAGATACGCAGTATTTT
>TRBV29-1|TRBJ2-7|TRBD1|few
CSAYGRGLEQYF
TGCAGCGCCTACGGCAGGGGGCTCGAGCAGTACTTC
>TRBV4-1|TRBJ1-5|.|.
CASSVRVLGGGRSPQNQPQHF
TGCGCCAGCAGTGTTCGGGTCTTGGGTGGGGGGAGATCGCCGCAGAATCAGCCCCAGCATTTT
>TRBV7-2|TRBJ1-1|TRBD1|few
CASSLLGQGAVNTEAFF
TGTGCCAGCAGCTTACTCGGACAGGGGGCTGTGAACACTGAAGCTTTCTTT
>TRBV6-7|TRBJ2-2|TRBD2|.
CASSYSNRLAGANTGELFF
TGTGCCAGCAGTTACTCGAATCGGCTAGCGGGCGCGAACACCGGGGAGCTGTTTTTT
>TRBV9|TRBJ2-2|TRBD1|few
CASSTGVTGELFF
TGTGCCAGCAGCACAGGGGTCACCGGGGAGCTGTTTTTT
>TRBV7-6|TRBJ2-1|.|many
CASSFTGRSYNEQFF
TGTGCCAGCAGCTTTACTGGGAGGTCCTACAATGAGCAGTTCTTC
>TRBV29-1|TRBJ2-1|TRBD2|.
CSVVLAGGYNEQFF
TGCAGCGTCGTTCTAGCGGGGGGGTACAATGAGCAGTTCTTC